This T cell receptor (beta chain) was found in a study of human T cells and chemical hapten exposure. Regarding the study as a whole: Once DPC sensitization occurred, TCRs above 1 in 1000 frequency showed no change.

TCRdb re-analysed the RACE reads in MiXCR, keeping a single row per CDR3 protein. The table shows about 39,000 distinct CDR3 sequences, with around 12% occurring only once. The time point: pre-sensitization, week 0. Treatment specified: therapeutic diphenylcyclopropenone sensitization with weekly scalp DPC. Turning to this clonotype: Its antigen is not known.

Looked up from germline, CDR1 is SEHNR and CDR2 is FQNEAQ (reference sequence). The CDR3 spans 12 residues. V lost 7 bases, J lost 8 bases, and 15 bases lay in between. This sequence originates from a woman aged 25 to 39 with alopecia areata. Some clones in this sample may be carry-over from other donors' samples. Sequenced material: whole blood, taken in connection with sensitization to the hapten diphenylcyclopropenone (DPC). The chain couples TRBV7-9 to TRBJ2-7, with unresolved D. Written as DNA, the CDR3 is TGTGCCAGCACCCCGTTAGAAACCCAGCAGTACTTC. This sequence encodes CASTPLETQQYF.